The clone carrying this T cell receptor (beta chain) was recorded at least ten times. The data were obtained in a study of regulatory T cells in long-lasting Graves disease. Relying on iRepertoire HTBI primers and Arm-PCR of CDR3 regions, the team built TCR beta libraries. TCRdb processed the multiplex PCR reads anew with MiXCR; each CDR3 protein has one entry. The sample consists of 400,000 to 500,000 distinct CDR3 sequences, 15% of them appearing once. Described time point: newly diagnosed GD, antithyroid drugs for less than 3 months. RNA from PBMCs was the source of the TCR library. V was clipped by 6 bases and J by 0 bases; unmatched bases: 1. This CDR3 spans 13 amino acids. The data also belong to a second study, concerning T cells in Graves' hyperthyroidism and ophthalmopathy.

The source material was peripheral blood mononuclear cells (PBMCs), sampled at new diagnosis, from a patient treated with antithyroid drugs. The V gene is TRBV12-3 or TRBV12-4, the J gene TRBJ1-1, with 7 positions matching TRBD1. The TCR sequence derives from a woman in her thirties or forties with Graves disease. The CDR3 coding sequence is TGTGCCAGCAGCGACAGGGTGAACACTGAAGCTTTCTTT. Its protein product is CASSDRVNTEAFF.